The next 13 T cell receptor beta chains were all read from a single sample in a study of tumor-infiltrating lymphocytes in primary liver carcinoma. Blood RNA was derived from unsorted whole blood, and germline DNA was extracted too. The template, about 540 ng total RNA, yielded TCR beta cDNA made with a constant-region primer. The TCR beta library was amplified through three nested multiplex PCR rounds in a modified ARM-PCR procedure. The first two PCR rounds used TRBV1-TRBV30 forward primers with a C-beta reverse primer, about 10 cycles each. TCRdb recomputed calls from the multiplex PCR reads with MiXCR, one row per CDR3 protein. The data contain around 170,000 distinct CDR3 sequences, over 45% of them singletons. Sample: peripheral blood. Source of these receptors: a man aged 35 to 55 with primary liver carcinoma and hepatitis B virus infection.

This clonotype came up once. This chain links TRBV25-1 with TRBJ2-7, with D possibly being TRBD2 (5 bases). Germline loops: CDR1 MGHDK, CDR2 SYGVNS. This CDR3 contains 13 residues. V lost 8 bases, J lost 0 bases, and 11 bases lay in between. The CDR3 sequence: CASRRTDSYEQYF. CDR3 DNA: TGTGCCAGCCGGAGGACCGACTCCTACGAGCAGTACTTC.

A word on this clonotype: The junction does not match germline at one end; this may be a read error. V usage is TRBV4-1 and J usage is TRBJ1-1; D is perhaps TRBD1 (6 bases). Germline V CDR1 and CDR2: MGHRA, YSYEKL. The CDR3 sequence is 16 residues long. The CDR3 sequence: CASSQSLGEGDTEAFF. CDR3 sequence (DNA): TGCGCCAGCAGCCAATCCCTTGGGGAGGGGGACACTGAAGCCTTCTTT.

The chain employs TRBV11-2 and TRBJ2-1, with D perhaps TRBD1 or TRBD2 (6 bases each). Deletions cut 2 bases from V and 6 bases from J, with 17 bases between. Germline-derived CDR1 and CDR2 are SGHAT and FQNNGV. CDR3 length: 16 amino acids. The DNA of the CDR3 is TGTGCCAGCAGCTTAACCGACGGGGGCGCGGTCAATGAGCAGTTCTTC. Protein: CASSLTDGGAVNEQFF.

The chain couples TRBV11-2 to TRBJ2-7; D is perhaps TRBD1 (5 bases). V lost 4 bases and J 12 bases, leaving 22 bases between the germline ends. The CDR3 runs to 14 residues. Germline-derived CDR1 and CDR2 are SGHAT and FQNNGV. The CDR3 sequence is CASSSTDRAYGRYF. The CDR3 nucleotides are TGTGCCAGCAGCTCAACCGACAGAGCCTACGGGCGGTACTTC.

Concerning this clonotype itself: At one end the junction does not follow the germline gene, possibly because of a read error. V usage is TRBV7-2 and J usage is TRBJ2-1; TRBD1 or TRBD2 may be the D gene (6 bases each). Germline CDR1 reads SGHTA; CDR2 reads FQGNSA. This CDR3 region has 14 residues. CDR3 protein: CANSEGGSYNEQFF. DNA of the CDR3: TGTGCCAACAGCGAGGGGGGCTCCTACAATGAGCAGTTCTTC.

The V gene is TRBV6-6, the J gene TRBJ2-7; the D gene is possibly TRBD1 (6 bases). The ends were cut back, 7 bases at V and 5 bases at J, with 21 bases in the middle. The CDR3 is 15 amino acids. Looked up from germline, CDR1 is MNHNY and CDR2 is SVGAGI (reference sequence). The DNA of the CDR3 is TGTGCCAGCACTGGGGGACACACAGGGCATCACGAGCAGTACTTC. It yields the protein CASTGGHTGHHEQYF.

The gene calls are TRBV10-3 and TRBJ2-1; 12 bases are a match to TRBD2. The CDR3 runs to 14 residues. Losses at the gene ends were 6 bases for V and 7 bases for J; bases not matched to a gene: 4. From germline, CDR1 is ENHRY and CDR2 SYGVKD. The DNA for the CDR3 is TGTGCCATCAGCGGACTAGCGGGAAATAATGAGCAGTTCTTC. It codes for CAISGLAGNNEQFF.

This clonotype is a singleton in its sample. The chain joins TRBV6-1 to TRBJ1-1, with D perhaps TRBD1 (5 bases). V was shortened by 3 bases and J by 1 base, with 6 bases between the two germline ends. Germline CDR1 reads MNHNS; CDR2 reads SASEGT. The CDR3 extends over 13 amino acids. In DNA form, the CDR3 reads TGTGCCAGCAGTGATGGACAGAACACTGAAGCTTTCTTT. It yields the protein CASSDGQNTEAFF.

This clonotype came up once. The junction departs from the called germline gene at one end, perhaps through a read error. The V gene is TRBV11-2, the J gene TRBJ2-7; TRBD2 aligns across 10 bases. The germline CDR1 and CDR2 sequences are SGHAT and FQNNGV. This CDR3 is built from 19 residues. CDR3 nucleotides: TGTGCCAGCAGCACTTCCGGGACTAGCGCGATAAGCCCCTCCTACGAGCAGCACTTC. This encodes CASSTSGTSAISPSYEQHF. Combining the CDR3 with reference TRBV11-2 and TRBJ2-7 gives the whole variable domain EAGVAQSPRYKIIEKRQSVAFWCNPISGHATLYWYQQILGQGPKLLIQFQNNGVVDDSQLPKDRFSAERLKGVDSTLKIQPAKLEDSAVYLCASSTSGTSAISPSYEQHFGPGTRLTVT.

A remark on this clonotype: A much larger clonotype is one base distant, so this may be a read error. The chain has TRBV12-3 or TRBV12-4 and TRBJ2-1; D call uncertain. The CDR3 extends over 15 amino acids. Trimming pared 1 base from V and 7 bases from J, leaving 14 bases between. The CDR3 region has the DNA TGTGCCAGCAGTTTAGACGCGGCCTGGGAAAATGAGCAGTTCTTC. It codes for CASSLDAAWENEQFF.

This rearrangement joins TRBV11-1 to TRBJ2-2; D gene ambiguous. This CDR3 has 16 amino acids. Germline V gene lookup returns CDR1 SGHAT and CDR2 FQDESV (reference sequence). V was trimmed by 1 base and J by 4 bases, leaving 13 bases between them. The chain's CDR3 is CASSLEGRTSTGELFF. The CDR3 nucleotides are TGTGCCAGCAGCTTAGAGGGCAGGACGAGCACCGGGGAGCTGTTTTTT.

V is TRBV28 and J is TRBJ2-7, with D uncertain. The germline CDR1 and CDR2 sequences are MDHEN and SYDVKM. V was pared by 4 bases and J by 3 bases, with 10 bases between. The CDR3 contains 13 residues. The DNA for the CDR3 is TGTGCCAGCAGTTGGACCCTAGGCTACGAGCAGTACTTC. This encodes CASSWTLGYEQYF.

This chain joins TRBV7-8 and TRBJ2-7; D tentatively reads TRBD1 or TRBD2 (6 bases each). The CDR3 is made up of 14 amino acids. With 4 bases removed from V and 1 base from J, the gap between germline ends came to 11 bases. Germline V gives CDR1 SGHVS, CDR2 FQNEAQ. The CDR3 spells CASSSIGGSYEQYF. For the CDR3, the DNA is TGTGCCAGCAGCTCAATAGGGGGGTCCTACGAGCAGTACTTC.